The 9 T cell receptor beta chains given below trace back to one sample, sequenced in a study of vaccination effects on CD4 cells after COVID-19. With the ViraFEST assay, the study expanded antigen-specific CD4+ T cells using viral peptide pools, then sequenced them. It was after approximately 11 days of culture that CD4+ T cells were isolated. Each participant was administered two doses of either the BNT162b2 or the mRNA-1273 vaccine. Antigens of these TCRs are unknown. Only in-frame clones appear in the TCRdb table, and some are missing; sequencing was by immunoSEQ multiplex PCR. The repertoire holds about 22,000 clones, with 72% as singletons. Specimen: CD4+ T cells from PBMCs cultured with HCoV-NL63 spike peptides, collected after COVID-19 vaccination. All receptors derive from a human donor who received a COVID-19 vaccine.

The chain recombines TRBV2 with TRBJ2-7, with no clear D. This CDR3 comprises 14 residues. The V end was cut by 4 bases, the J end by 0 bases, with 10 bases between. Germline CDR1 is SNHLY and CDR2 is FYNNEI. CDR3 DNA: TGTGCCAGCAGTGTTTTGCCAAGCTCCTACGAGCAGTACTTC. It is translated as CASSVLPSSYEQYF.

The rearrangement joins TRBV5-4 to TRBJ2-1, with D tentatively TRBD1 or TRBD2 (5 bases each). The CDR3 has 15 residues. Trimming took 0 bases from V and 4 from J, leaving 11 bases between them. The V gene's germline CDR1 is SGHNT and CDR2 YYREEE (reference sequence). In nucleotides, the CDR3 is TGTGCCAGCAGCTTGGTCGGGACCATTTACAATGAGCAGTTCTTC. This codes for CASSLVGTIYNEQFF. The variable domain in full, with the rest retrieved from reference TRBV5-4 and TRBJ2-1, is ETGVTQSPTHLIKTRGQQVTLRCSSQSGHNTVSWYQQALGQGPQFIFQYYREEENGRGNFPPRFSGLQFPNYSSELNVNALELDDSALYLCASSLVGTIYNEQFFGPGTRLTVL.

The chain carries TRBV2 and TRBJ1-5; D might be TRBD1 (5 bases). The V end was cut by 3 bases, the J end by 5 bases, with 8 bases between. The CDR3 loop spans 13 amino acids. Germline V gene lookup returns CDR1 SNHLY and CDR2 FYNNEI. Here the CDR3 DNA reads TGTGCCAGCAGTGAGGGGCCCCATCAGCCCCAGCATTTT. This gives the protein CASSEGPHQPQHF.

The rearrangement links TRBV2 to TRBJ2-3; D is uncertain. Germline V gene data show CDR1 as SNHLY and CDR2 as FYNNEI. CDR3 length equals 11 residues. V was cut by 8 bases and J by 5 bases, with 8 bases left in between. CDR3 in amino acids: CASGSLDTQYF. CDR3 nucleotides: TGTGCCAGCGGATCCCTAGATACGCAGTATTTT.

The gene calls are TRBV5-1 and TRBJ2-5; D remains ambiguous. V was cut by 0 bases and J by 0 bases, with 12 bases left in between. The CDR3 has 16 residues. Germline assignment: CDR1 SGHRS and CDR2 YFSETQ. The CDR3 bases are TGCGCCAGCAGCTTGGGTTCGTTGAGATACCAAGAGACCCAGTACTTC. Its translation: CASSLGSLRYQETQYF.

The chain is built from TRBV10-3 and TRBJ2-3, with no clear D. Germline values: CDR1 ENHRY, CDR2 SYGVKD. This CDR3 spans 15 amino acids. V gave up 6 bases and J gave up 0 bases, with 13 bases separating them. The CDR3 DNA follows: TGTGCCATCAGCCACTTAGACTCTAGCACAGATACGCAGTATTTT. It is translated as CAISHLDSSTDTQYF.

The genes are TRBV2 and TRBJ1-5; 7 nucleotides align to TRBD1. The CDR3 runs to 19 residues. In germline, CDR1 is SNHLY, CDR2 FYNNEI. Germline trimming cut 8 bases from V and 0 bases from J; bases unmatched to any gene: 19. CDR3 amino acids: CASYLGGGQQGYSNQPQHF. CDR3 nucleotides: TGTGCCAGCTACTTAGGCGGGGGACAGCAAGGGTATAGCAATCAGCCCCAGCATTTT.

V and J are TRBV19 and TRBJ1-1; unclear D gene. The CDR3 is 14 amino acids. V lost 2 bases and J lost 0, with 7 bases in between. Per germline, CDR1 LNHDA and CDR2 SQIVND (reference sequence). The DNA of the CDR3 is TGTGCCAGTAGTATAATCGGGGTGAACACTGAAGCTTTCTTT. This codes for CASSIIGVNTEAFF.

The chain couples TRBV6-5 to TRBJ1-5, with D tentatively TRBD1 (6 bases). This CDR3 has 13 amino acids. Looked up from germline, CDR1 is MNHEY and CDR2 is SVGAGI. With 8 bases removed from V and 11 bases from J, the gap between germline ends came to 19 bases. The CDR3 DNA follows: TGTGCCAGCGGCCCCGGGGGGGCCCGGGCCCAGCATTTT. Its translation is CASGPGGARAQHF.